The 31 T cell receptor beta chains presented below share a single source sample, sequenced in a study of tumor-infiltrating lymphocytes in primary liver carcinoma. They got blood RNA out of unsorted whole blood and also pulled out germline DNA. TCR beta cDNA came from roughly 0.45 ug total RNA, primed with a constant-region primer. Each TCR beta library was derived from three nested multiplex PCR rounds that employed slightly modified ARM-PCR. The opening two PCR rounds, around 10 cycles each, paired TRBV1-TRBV30 forward primers with a C-beta reverse primer. TCRdb called the multiplex PCR reads again in MiXCR, with one record for every CDR3 protein. This table has hundreds of thousands of distinct CDR3 sequences, 55% to 65% appearing once. Specimen: peripheral blood. The receptors were sampled from a man aged 40-50 years with primary liver carcinoma and hepatitis B virus infection.

This clonotype showed up many times. The chain carries TRBV12-3 or TRBV12-4 and TRBJ2-1, with D tentatively TRBD1 (6 bases). This CDR3 comprises 15 residues. Trimming removed 3 bases from V and 5 bases from J, with 14 bases in between. The CDR3 nucleotides read TGTGCCAGCAGTTTCCCGAGGGACACAAACAATGAGCAGTTCTTC. Its protein is CASSFPRDTNNEQFF.

Notes on this clonotype: A junction boundary mismatches the germline segment, possibly from a read error. The chain uses TRBV30 and TRBJ2-1; tentatively, D is TRBD2 (5 bases). CDR1 and CDR2 from the germline V gene are GTSNPN and SVGIG (reference sequence). The CDR3 consists of 16 residues. The CDR3 protein is CTWSSGGLSSYNEQFF. CDR3 coding DNA: TGTACCTGGAGCTCAGGAGGCCTGAGCTCCTACAATGAGCAGTTCTTC.

The gene calls are TRBV5-1 and TRBJ2-1; TRBD2 might be the D (5 bases). The V gene's germline CDR1 is SGHRS and CDR2 YFSETQ. The CDR3 is 15 residues long. Trimming stripped 5 bases from V and 2 bases from J, with 14 bases between. The CDR3 spells CASSRVGSTYNEQFF. The CDR3, as DNA: TGCGCCAGCAGTCGAGTAGGGAGCACCTACAATGAGCAGTTCTTC.

This clonotype is a singleton in its sample. One end of the junction fails to match germline, which may point to a read error. This sequence joins TRBV6-5 and TRBJ2-3; no clear D. The CDR3 loop spans 12 amino acids. The germline V gene has CDR1 MNHEY and CDR2 SVGAGI. This chain's CDR3 is CVSSRASDTQYF. The CDR3 region has the DNA TGTGTCAGCAGCCGAGCATCGGATACGCAGTATTTT.

Remarks on this clonotype: This could be a read error, since a much larger clone is one nucleotide away. The chain links TRBV4-3 to TRBJ1-6, with no clear D. The CDR3 is made up of 17 amino acids. CDR1 LGHNA and CDR2 YSLEER come from the germline V gene. The chain's CDR3 is CASSQDSVSSYNSPPHF. The CDR3 region has the DNA TGCGCCAGCAGCCAAGATAGCGTTAGCTCCTATAATTCACCCCCCCACTTT.

Points on this clonotype: One end of the junction fails to match germline, which may point to a read error. The rearrangement links TRBV11-1 to TRBJ2-3; D remains unclear. The CDR3 sequence is 14 residues long. Germline V gives CDR1 SGHAT, CDR2 FQDESV (reference sequence). In DNA form, the CDR3 reads TGTGCCAGCAGCACTCTGGACGCAGGAGATACGCAGTATTTC. Translation gives CASSTLDAGDTQYF.

The J gene is TRBJ2-1, the V gene TRBV25-1; either TRBD1 or TRBD2 may fit D (5 bases each). CDR1 is MGHDK, CDR2 SYGVNS, per germline. V lost 5 bases to trimming and J lost 7 bases, with 18 bases between them. This CDR3 spans 15 amino acids. The CDR3 coding sequence is TGTGCCAGCAGTCTTCTCGGGACCCTCGGGAATGAGCAGTTCTTC. Residues: CASSLLGTLGNEQFF.

Note on this clonotype: This may be a read error, as it is one base from a much larger clone. The chain is built from TRBV29-1 and TRBJ2-1, with unresolved D. Germline CDR1 is SQVTM and CDR2 is ANQGSEA. This CDR3 contains 12 residues. The CDR3 DNA sequence: TGCAGCGTTGCTCCCCAACAAAATGGGCAGTTCTTC. Its translation is CSVAPQQNGQFF.

Concerning this clonotype: This clone may be a read error of a much larger clone one base away. This chain links TRBV6-2 or TRBV6-3 with TRBJ2-7; no firm D call. Trimming cost V 7 bases and J 3 bases, with 7 bases left between them. CDR1 MNHEY and CDR2 SVGEGT come from the germline V gene. The CDR3 sequence is 11 residues long. The CDR3 protein is CASNDFYEQYF. In DNA form, the CDR3 reads TGTGCCAGCAATGATTTCTACGAGCAGTACTTC.

Worth noting for this clonotype: At one of its ends the junction is not consistent with the germline gene, which may arise from a read error. CDR3 amino acids: CSSSFPKGQGGLNEQFF. The CDR3 DNA reads as TGCTCCAGCAGCTTTCCTAAGGGACAGGGGGGACTCAATGAGCAGTTCTTC. This chain links TRBV11-2 with TRBJ2-1; 11 bases match TRBD1. The germline V gene has CDR1 SGHAT and CDR2 FQNNGV. The CDR3 is made up of 17 amino acids.

A word on this clonotype: Germline and junction disagree at one end, which may indicate a read error. The chain is built from TRBV6-5 and TRBJ2-2; weak D call: TRBD1 (6 bases). The CDR3 covers 14 residues. Looked up from germline, CDR1 is MNHEY and CDR2 is SVGAGI. CDR3 residues: CASSYTTGTGEPFF. In DNA, the CDR3 is TGTGCCAGCAGTTACACCACAGGGACCGGGGAGCCGTTTTTT.

Comment on this clonotype: Being one base from a much bigger clone, this may be a read error. V and J are TRBV29-1 and TRBJ2-7; perhaps TRBD1 as D (7 bases). From germline, CDR1 is SQVTM and CDR2 ANQGSEA. V shed 7 bases and J shed 3 bases, with 10 bases lying between them. This CDR3 contains 11 residues. Here the CDR3 reads CSAGGNYEQYF. The CDR3 nucleotides read TGCAGCGCAGGGGGGAACTACGAGCAGTACTTC.

This sequence joins TRBV29-1 and TRBJ2-5; D is possibly TRBD2 (5 bases). The ends were cut back, 3 bases at V and 5 bases at J, with 10 bases in the middle. CDR1 and CDR2 (germline): SQVTM, ANQGSEA. This CDR3 is 12 amino acids long. The DNA of the CDR3 is TGCAGCGTTGATATTGGGAGTGAGACCCAGTACTTC. Its protein is CSVDIGSETQYF.

About this clonotype itself: At one boundary the junction diverges from the germline segment, which might be a read error. This chain joins TRBV11-3 and TRBJ2-7; no definite D call. In germline, CDR1 is SGHNT, CDR2 YENEEA. The CDR3 length is 14 residues. The CDR3 nucleotides are TGTGCCAGAAGCTTAGCCGACGGCTCCTACGAGCAATACTTC. Translation: CARSLADGSYEQYF.

As concerns this clonotype: A read error may be the cause here, since a much bigger clone is one base away. The chain links TRBV5-6 to TRBJ2-5, with 9 bases that match TRBD2. The CDR3 extends over 15 amino acids. Germline V lookup: CDR1 SGHDT, CDR2 YYEEEE. The CDR3 DNA is TGTGCCAGCAGCCCTAGGCTAGCGGGGAGAGAGGCCCAGTACTTC. Translation gives CASSPRLAGREAQYF.

This sequence joins TRBV10-2 and TRBJ2-7; TRBD2 matches 8 bases. The length of the CDR3 is 15 residues. Germline V gene sequence: CDR1 WSHSY, CDR2 SAAADI. The trim removed 4 bases at V and 6 bases at J, leaving 11 bases unmatched. The CDR3 protein is CASSGGTPAGGEQYF. In DNA form, the CDR3 reads TGCGCCAGCAGTGGGGGGACTCCCGCGGGGGGCGAGCAGTACTTC.

About this clonotype itself: Just one base apart from a much larger clone, this may be a read error. This sequence joins TRBV5-6 and TRBJ1-1, with TRBD1 as a possible D gene (6 bases). Germline CDR1 reads SGHDT; CDR2 reads YYEEEE. CDR3 length equals 16 residues. CDR3 sequence (DNA): TGTGCCAGCAGCTTGAACCGGGACAAGAGTTACACTGAAGATTTCTTT. Its translation: CASSLNRDKSYTEDFF.

To note about this clonotype: The junction does not match germline at one end; this may be a read error. The chain recombines TRBV6-5 with TRBJ2-3; TRBD2 aligns across 11 bases. This CDR3 spans 15 amino acids. CDR1 and CDR2 (germline): MNHEY, SVGAGI. CDR3 loop: CASNPRLAGTDRQYF. The CDR3 region has the DNA TGTGCCAGCAACCCAAGACTAGCGGGGACAGATAGGCAGTATTTT.

A remark on this clonotype: Possible read error: a much larger clone is one base away. The gene calls are TRBV6-1 and TRBJ2-7, with TRBD1 as a possible D gene (6 bases). The germline V gene encodes CDR1 MNHNS and CDR2 SASEGT. Trimming took off 4 bases at V and 3 bases at J, with 13 bases between the two ends. This CDR3 is built from 14 residues. CDR3 loop: CASSAWTVNYEQYF. The CDR3, as DNA: TGTGCCAGCAGTGCCTGGACAGTCAACTACGAGCAGTACTTC.

This clonotype was detected only a few times. A junction boundary mismatches the germline segment, possibly from a read error. The gene calls are TRBV11-2 and TRBJ2-1, with D perhaps being TRBD1 or TRBD2 (6 bases each). This CDR3 has 15 residues. Germline-derived CDR1 and CDR2 are SGHAT and FQNNGV. The CDR3, as DNA: TGTGCCAGCAGCTTAGGGGGGGCGAGCGCCAATGAGCAGCTCTTC. Translated, it gives CASSLGGASANEQLF.

Many counts were recorded for this clonotype. V and J are TRBV6-1 and TRBJ2-3; D gene ambiguous. V was pared by 5 bases and J by 0 bases, with 18 bases between. There are 17 residues in the CDR3. The germline gives CDR1 MNHNS, CDR2 SASEGT. The CDR3 sequence is CASSLISLLSSTDTQYF. The CDR3 DNA sequence: TGTGCCAGCAGTCTAATCAGCCTACTGTCTAGCACAGATACGCAGTATTTT.

Comment on this clonotype: A read error may explain this, as a much larger clone is one base away. The rearrangement uses TRBV10-3 and TRBJ2-5; 9 bases fit TRBD1. In germline, CDR1 is ENHRY, CDR2 SYGVKD. The CDR3 runs 13 residues. The junction had 3 bases not matched to a gene; V was cut back by 5 bases and J by 5 bases. Here the CDR3 DNA reads TGTGCCATCAGTAAGACAGGGGGGGAGACCCAGTACTTC. Translation: CAISKTGGETQYF.

This clonotype has ten or more counts. The rearrangement links TRBV6-1 to TRBJ1-2; D possibly corresponds to TRBD1 (5 bases). The CDR3 covers 13 residues. Germline CDR1 reads MNHNS; CDR2 reads SASEGT. V was cut by 6 bases and J by 4 bases, with 12 bases left in between. CDR3 bases: TGTGCCAGCAGGCAGGGTCCGGGCTATGGCTACACCTTC. Translating gives CASRQGPGYGYTF.

A note on this clonotype: One junction end disagrees with the germline gene, perhaps due to a read error. This chain links TRBV5-1 with TRBJ2-6; tentative D call: TRBD2 (5 bases). CDR1 is SGHRS and CDR2 is YFSETQ in the germline V gene. CDR3 length equals 16 residues. The CDR3 region has the DNA TGCGCCAGCAGCTTGATGGAGTTAGACGGGGTCAACGTCCTGACTTTC. Residues: CASSLMELDGVNVLTF.

In regard to this clonotype: A much bigger clone sits one base away, suggesting this may be a read error. The V call is TRBV10-3, the J call TRBJ2-1, with D perhaps matching TRBD2 (5 bases). The CDR3 is made up of 13 amino acids. Germline CDR1 reads ENHRY; CDR2 reads SYGVKD. For the CDR3, the DNA is TGTGCCATCGGTAACGGGAATTACAATGAGCAGTCCTTC. The encoded protein is CAIGNGNYNEQSF.

The J gene is TRBJ2-1, the V gene TRBV7-2; 8 bases agree with TRBD2. This CDR3 is 15 amino acids long. V was pared by 1 base and J by 6 bases, with 5 bases of the junction left unmatched. Germline CDR1 reads SGHTA; CDR2 reads FQGNSA. The CDR3 region has the DNA TGTGCCAGCAGCTTAGTGTCGGGAGGGCCCAATGAGCAGTTCTTC. Residues: CASSLVSGGPNEQFF. Full variable domain (missing parts from reference TRBV7-2 and TRBJ2-1): GAGVSQSPSNKVTEKGKDVELRCDPISGHTALYWYRQSLGQGLEFLIYFQGNSAPDKSGLPSDRFSAERTGGSVSTLTIQRTQQEDSAVYLCASSLVSGGPNEQFFGPGTRLTVL.

Note on this clonotype: A much more abundant neighbour one base away suggests this may be a read error. The gene calls are TRBV4-2 and TRBJ2-3; 8 nucleotides align to TRBD2. V dropped 5 bases and J dropped 2; count of bases not matched to a gene: 6. The CDR3 loop spans 15 amino acids. Germline lookup yields CDR1 LGHNA and CDR2 YNFKEQ. CDR3 DNA sequence: TGTGCCAGCAGCTATCAAGCGGGAGACACAGATACGCAGTATTTT. Its translation: CASSYQAGDTDTQYF.

Concerning this clonotype: This could be a read error, since a much larger clone is one nucleotide away. The chain joins TRBV4-2 to TRBJ2-5; 8 positions match TRBD2. The CDR3 is 19 residues long. The ends lost 0 bases at V and 0 bases at J; junction bases unmatched: 12. Germline assignment: CDR1 LGHNA and CDR2 YNFKEQ. CDR3 amino acids: CASSQDGTRGRAYQETQYF. For the CDR3, the DNA is TGTGCCAGCAGCCAAGACGGGACTAGAGGGAGGGCTTACCAAGAGACCCAGTACTTC.

In regard to this clonotype: The junction shows a germline mismatch at one end, possibly a read error. The chain is built from TRBV28 and TRBJ2-1, with a weak D call TRBD2 (6 bases). The CDR3 length is 13 residues. The V gene's germline CDR1 is MDHEN and CDR2 SYDVKM. CDR3 sequence: CASSFGREYELFF. The CDR3 DNA follows: TGTGCCAGCAGTTTCGGACGGGAGTATGAGCTGTTCTTC.

In regard to this clonotype: This may be a read error, as it is one base from a much larger clone. This chain links TRBV4-2 with TRBJ2-7; D is unresolved. The CDR3 extends over 13 amino acids. V was trimmed by 0 bases and J by 3 bases, leaving 6 bases between them. Per the germline V gene, CDR1 is LGHNA and CDR2 is YNFKEQ. The CDR3 spells CASSQDANYEQYF. CDR3 in DNA: TGTGCCAGCAGCCAAGATGCCAACTACGAGCAGTACTTC.

The table lists this clonotype with many counts. The chain has TRBV11-1 and TRBJ1-1; a weak D match, TRBD1 (6 bases). Germline values: CDR1 SGHAT, CDR2 FQDESV (reference sequence). The length of the CDR3 is 13 residues. V was cut by 10 bases and J by 0 bases, with 12 bases left in between. The CDR3 here is CATRDKVNTEAFF. CDR3 in DNA: TGTGCCACGAGGGACAAAGTGAACACTGAAGCTTTCTTT.